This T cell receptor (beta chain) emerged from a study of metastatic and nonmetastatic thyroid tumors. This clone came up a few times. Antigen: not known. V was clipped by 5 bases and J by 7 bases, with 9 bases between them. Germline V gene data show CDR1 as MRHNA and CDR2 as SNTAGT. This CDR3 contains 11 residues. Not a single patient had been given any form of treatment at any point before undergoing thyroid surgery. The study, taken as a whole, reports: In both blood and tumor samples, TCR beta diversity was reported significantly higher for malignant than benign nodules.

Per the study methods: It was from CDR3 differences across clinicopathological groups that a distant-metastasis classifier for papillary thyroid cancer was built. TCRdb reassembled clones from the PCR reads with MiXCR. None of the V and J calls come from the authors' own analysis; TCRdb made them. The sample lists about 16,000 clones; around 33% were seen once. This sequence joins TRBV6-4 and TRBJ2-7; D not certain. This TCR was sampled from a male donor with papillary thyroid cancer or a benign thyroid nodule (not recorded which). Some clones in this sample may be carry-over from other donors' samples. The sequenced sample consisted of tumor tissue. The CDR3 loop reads CASSMGWEQYF. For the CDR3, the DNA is TGTGCCAGCAGTATGGGTTGGGAGCAGTACTTC.